This T cell receptor beta chain was sequenced in a study of cytotoxic CD8 clonotypes in ibrutinib-treated CLL. As for the study in general: Sequencing produced an average of approximately 230,000 productive templates and more than 90,000 productive rearrangements per sample.

This table comes from immunoSEQ multiplex PCR, and its TCRdb copy is limited to in-frame clones, with some not included. This sample yields fewer than 300,000 clones, of which 60% to 80% are seen a single time; approximately 5.6% belongs to the top ten. The sequences come from PBMCs, collected at disease progression, from a patient treated with ibrutinib. The receptor was isolated from a human donor with chronic lymphocytic leukemia.

The CDR3 sequence: CASSLTYHIAKNIQYF. The CDR3 DNA reads as TGTGCCAGCAGCCTGACGTATCACATAGCCAAAAACATTCAGTACTTC. The chain joins TRBV7-2 to TRBJ2-4; D unclear. The CDR3 is 16 amino acids. Germline lookup yields CDR1 SGHTA and CDR2 FQGNSA. The germline V and J ends were trimmed by 5 bases and 0 bases, with 14 bases remaining between them. Together with reference TRBV7-2 and TRBJ2-4, the CDR3 gives the full variable domain: GAGVSQSPSNKVTEKGKDVELRCDPISGHTALYWYRQSLGQGLEFLIYFQGNSAPDKSGLPSDRFSAERTGGSVSTLTIQRTQQEDSAVYLCASSLTYHIAKNIQYFGAGTRLSVL.